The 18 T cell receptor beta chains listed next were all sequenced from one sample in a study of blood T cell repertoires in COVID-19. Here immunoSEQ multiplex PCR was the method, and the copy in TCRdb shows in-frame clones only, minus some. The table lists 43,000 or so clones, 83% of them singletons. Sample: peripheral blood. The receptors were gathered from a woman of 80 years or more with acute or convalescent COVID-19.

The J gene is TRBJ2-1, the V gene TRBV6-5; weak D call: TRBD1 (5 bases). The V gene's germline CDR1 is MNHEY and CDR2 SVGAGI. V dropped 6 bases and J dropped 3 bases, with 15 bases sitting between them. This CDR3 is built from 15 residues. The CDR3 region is CASRIGVERYNEQFF. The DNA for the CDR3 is TGTGCCAGCAGAATAGGGGTAGAGCGCTACAATGAGCAGTTCTTC.

The DNA of the CDR3 is TGCGCCAGCAGTGAGGCAGGGGGCCCTTACGAGCAGTACTTC. This sequence encodes CASSEAGGPYEQYF. The rearrangement joins TRBV10-1 to TRBJ2-7, with TRBD1 matching over 8 bases. Germline loops: CDR1 WNHNN, CDR2 SYGVQD (reference sequence). This CDR3 has 14 amino acids. J was trimmed by 4 bases and V by 2 bases; bases with no gene match: 4.

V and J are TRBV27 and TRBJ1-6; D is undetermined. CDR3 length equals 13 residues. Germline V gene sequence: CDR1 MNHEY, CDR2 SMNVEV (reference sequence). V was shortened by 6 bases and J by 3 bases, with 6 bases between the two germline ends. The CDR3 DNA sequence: TGTGCCAGCAGGGCGGGCTATAATTCACCCCTCCACTTT. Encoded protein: CASRAGYNSPLHF.

CDR3 DNA: TGTGCCAGCAGCTTAGCTGGCATGACCTACGAGCAGTACTTC. Amino acids: CASSLAGMTYEQYF. The chain couples TRBV7-2 to TRBJ2-7; D call uncertain. This CDR3 contains 14 residues. V was shortened by 0 bases and J by 2 bases, with 8 bases between the two germline ends. Germline V gives CDR1 SGHTA, CDR2 FQGNSA.

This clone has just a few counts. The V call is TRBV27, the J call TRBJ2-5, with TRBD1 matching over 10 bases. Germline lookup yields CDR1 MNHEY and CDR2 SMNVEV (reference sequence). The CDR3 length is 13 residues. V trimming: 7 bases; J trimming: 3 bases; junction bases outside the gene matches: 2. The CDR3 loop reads CASMGQGKETQYF. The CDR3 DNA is TGTGCCAGCATGGGACAGGGGAAAGAGACCCAGTACTTC.

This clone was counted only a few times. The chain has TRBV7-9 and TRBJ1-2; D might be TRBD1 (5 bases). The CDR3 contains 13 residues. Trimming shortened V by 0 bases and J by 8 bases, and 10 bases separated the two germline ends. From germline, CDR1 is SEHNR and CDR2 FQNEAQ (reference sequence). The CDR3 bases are TGTGCCAGCAGCTTAGCGCAATGGGGCGGCTACACCTTC. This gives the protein CASSLAQWGGYTF. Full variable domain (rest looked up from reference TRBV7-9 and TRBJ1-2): DTGVSQNPRHKITKRGQNVTFRCDPISEHNRLYWYRQTLGQGPEFLTYFQNEAQLEKSRLLSDRFSAERPKGSFSTLEIQRTEQGDSAMYLCASSLAQWGGYTFGSGTRLTVV.

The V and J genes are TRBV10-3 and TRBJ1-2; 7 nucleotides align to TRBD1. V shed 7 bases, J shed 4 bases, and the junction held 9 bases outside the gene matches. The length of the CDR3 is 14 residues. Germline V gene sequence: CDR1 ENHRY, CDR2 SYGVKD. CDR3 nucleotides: TGTGCCATCAATTTAGACAGGGACCTCTATGGCTACACCTTC. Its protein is CAINLDRDLYGYTF.

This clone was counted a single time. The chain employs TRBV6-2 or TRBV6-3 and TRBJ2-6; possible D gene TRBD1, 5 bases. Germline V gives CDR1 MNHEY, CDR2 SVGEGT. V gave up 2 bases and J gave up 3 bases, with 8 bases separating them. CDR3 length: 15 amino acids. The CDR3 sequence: CASSYVGRGANVLTF. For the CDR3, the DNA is TGTGCCAGCAGTTACGTGGGGCGTGGGGCCAACGTCCTGACTTTC.

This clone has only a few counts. The CDR3: CASRSIQYLGNTEAFF. As DNA, the CDR3 is TGCGCCAGCAGATCAATACAGTACCTGGGGAACACTGAAGCTTTCTTT. The chain carries TRBV23-1 and TRBJ1-1; D remains unclear. TRBV23-1 is an ORF, with its function uncertain. Trimming took off 6 bases at V and 1 base at J, with 18 bases between the two ends. CDR3 size: 16 residues.

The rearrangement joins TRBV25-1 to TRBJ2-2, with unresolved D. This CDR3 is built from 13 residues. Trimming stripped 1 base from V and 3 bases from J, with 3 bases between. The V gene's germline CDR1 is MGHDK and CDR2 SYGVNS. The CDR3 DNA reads TGTGCCAGCAGTGAATCCTACACCGGGGAGCTGTTTTTT. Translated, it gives CASSESYTGELFF.

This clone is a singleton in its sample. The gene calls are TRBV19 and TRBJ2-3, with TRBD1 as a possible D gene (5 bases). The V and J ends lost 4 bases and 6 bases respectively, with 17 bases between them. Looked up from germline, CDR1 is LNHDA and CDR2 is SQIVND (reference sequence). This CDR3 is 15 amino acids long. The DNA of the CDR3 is TGTGCCAGTAGTAATACACCTGATCAGGGCGATACGCAGTATTTT. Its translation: CASSNTPDQGDTQYF.

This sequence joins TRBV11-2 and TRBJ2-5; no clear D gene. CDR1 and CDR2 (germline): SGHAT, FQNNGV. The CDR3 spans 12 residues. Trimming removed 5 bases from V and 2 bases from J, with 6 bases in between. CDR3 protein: CASSPGQETQYF. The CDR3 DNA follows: TGTGCCAGCAGCCCAGGACAAGAGACCCAGTACTTC.

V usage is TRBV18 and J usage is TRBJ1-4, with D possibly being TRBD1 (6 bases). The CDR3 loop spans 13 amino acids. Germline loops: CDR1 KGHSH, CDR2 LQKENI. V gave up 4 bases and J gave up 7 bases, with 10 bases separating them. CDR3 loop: CASSQGHGEKLFF. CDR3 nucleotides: TGTGCCAGCTCACAGGGACATGGTGAAAAACTGTTTTTT.

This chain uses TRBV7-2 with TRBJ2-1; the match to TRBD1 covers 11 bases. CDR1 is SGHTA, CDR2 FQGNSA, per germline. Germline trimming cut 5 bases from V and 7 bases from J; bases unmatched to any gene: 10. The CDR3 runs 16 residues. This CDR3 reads CASSQTTGTGGNEQFF. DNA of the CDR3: TGTGCCAGCAGCCAAACAACCGGGACAGGGGGGAATGAGCAGTTCTTC.

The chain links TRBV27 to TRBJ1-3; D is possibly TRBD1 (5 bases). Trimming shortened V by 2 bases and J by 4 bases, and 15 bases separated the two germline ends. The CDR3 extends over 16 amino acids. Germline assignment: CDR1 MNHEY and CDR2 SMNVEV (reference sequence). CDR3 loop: CASSLNSRASGNTIYF. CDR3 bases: TGTGCCAGCAGTTTAAATTCCAGGGCATCAGGAAACACCATATATTTT.

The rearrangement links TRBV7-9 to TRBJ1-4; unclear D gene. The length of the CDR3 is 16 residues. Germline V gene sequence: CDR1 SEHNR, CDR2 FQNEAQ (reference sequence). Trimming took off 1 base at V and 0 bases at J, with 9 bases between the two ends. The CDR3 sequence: CASSLGQASTNEKLFF. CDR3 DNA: TGTGCCAGCAGCTTAGGGCAGGCCTCAACTAATGAAAAACTGTTTTTT.

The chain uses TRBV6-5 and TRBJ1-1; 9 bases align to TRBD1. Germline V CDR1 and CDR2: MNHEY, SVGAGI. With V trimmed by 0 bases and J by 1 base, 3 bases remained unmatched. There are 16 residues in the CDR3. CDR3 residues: CASSYSGTGTNTEAFF. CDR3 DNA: TGTGCCAGCAGTTACTCCGGGACAGGGACGAACACTGAAGCTTTCTTT.

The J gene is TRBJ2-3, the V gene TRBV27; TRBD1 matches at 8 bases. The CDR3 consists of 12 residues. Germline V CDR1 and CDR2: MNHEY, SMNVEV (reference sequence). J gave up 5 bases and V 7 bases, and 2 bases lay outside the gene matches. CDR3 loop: CASNTGGDTQYF. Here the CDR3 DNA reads TGTGCCAGCAACACAGGGGGAGATACGCAGTATTTT.